This TCR beta chain was sequenced for a study of breast tumors, draining lymph nodes, adjacent tissues. TCRdb used MiXCR to reprocess the multiplex PCR reads, holding one entry per CDR3 protein. The sample holds fewer than 85,000 distinct CDR3 sequences, approximately 19% seen once. The CDR3 runs to 16 residues. CDR1 MNHEY and CDR2 SVGEGT come from the germline V gene. In regard to this clonotype: At one end, the junction sequence differs from germline, possibly due to a read error.

Samples came from axillary lymph nodes draining the breast cancer. This sequence joins TRBV6-2 or TRBV6-3 and TRBJ2-1; D remains unclear. What was sequenced was axillary lymph node tissue. The receptor was derived from a female donor with breast cancer. Some clones in this sample may be carry-over from other donors' samples. DNA of the CDR3: TGTGCCAGCAGTTCCCCCCTTAGTGCCCCCTCGTATGAGCTGTTCTTC. This translates into CASSSPLSAPSYELFF.